The 10 T cell receptor beta chains listed next were all sequenced from one sample in a study of blood T cell repertoires in COVID-19. Assay: immunoSEQ multiplex PCR; the TCRdb copy retains only in-frame clones and omits some. The table includes roughly 89,000 clones, roughly 80% detected once. Material: peripheral blood. Receptors originate from a woman older than 75 with acute or convalescent COVID-19.

V and J are TRBV5-4 and TRBJ2-2, with D uncertain. Per the germline V gene, CDR1 is SGHNT and CDR2 is YYREEE (reference sequence). V gave up 4 bases and J gave up 2 bases, with 15 bases separating them. This CDR3 has 16 amino acids. CDR3 DNA: TGTGCCAGCAGCCCAGGAAGGTCCACAAACACCGGGGAGCTGTTTTTT. Protein product: CASSPGRSTNTGELFF.

The CDR3 DNA is TGTGCCAGCAGCTCCCAAGGGACAGGTAATCAGCCCCAGCATTTT. It codes for CASSSQGTGNQPQHF. This sequence joins TRBV7-9 and TRBJ1-5; 8 bases fit TRBD1. This CDR3 has 15 residues. Per the germline V gene, CDR1 is SEHNR and CDR2 is FQNEAQ (reference sequence). V lost 4 bases and J lost 4; bases outside the gene matches: 6.

The chain has TRBV6-2 or TRBV6-3 and TRBJ2-2; D perhaps matches TRBD2 (5 bases). Germline V gene sequence: CDR1 MNHEY, CDR2 SVGEGT. Trimming stripped 5 bases from V and 7 bases from J, with 11 bases between. The CDR3 is made up of 13 amino acids. CDR3 amino acids: CASSTRRIGELFF. In DNA form, the CDR3 reads TGTGCCAGCAGTACTAGGAGGATCGGGGAGCTGTTTTTT.

The count of this clone is one. The rearrangement uses TRBV3-1 (or the pseudogene TRBV3-2) and TRBJ2-5; tentative D call: TRBD2 (5 bases). V was trimmed by 4 bases and J by 8 bases, leaving 8 bases between them. Germline V gives CDR1 LGHDT, CDR2 YNNKEL (reference sequence). This CDR3 region has 11 residues. The CDR3 sequence is CASSLGETQYF. The CDR3 bases are TGTGCCAGCAGCCTCGGGGAAACCCAGTACTTC.

This chain's CDR3 is CASSDHRGGTEAFF. Written as DNA, the CDR3 is TGTGCCAGCAGCGATCACAGGGGGGGGACTGAAGCTTTCTTT. This sequence joins TRBV21-1 and TRBJ1-1; no check of the table's D call, TRBD1, against the DNA was made. TRBV21-1 is annotated as a pseudogene. CDR3 size: 14 residues.

The CDR3 DNA sequence: TGTGCCAGCGAGGGACAGCCAAACTATGGCTACACCTTC. This encodes CASEGQPNYGYTF. The rearrangement links TRBV28 to TRBJ1-2, with 7 bases fitting TRBD1. CDR3 length: 13 residues. In germline, CDR1 is MDHEN, CDR2 SYDVKM. The V segment lost 8 bases and the J segment 2 bases; nucleotides outside the gene matches: 5.

This clone was counted only a few times. The genes are TRBV18 and TRBJ1-2, with D possibly TRBD1 on 6 matching bases. Germline V gene lookup returns CDR1 KGHSH and CDR2 LQKENI. The V gene lost 0 bases and the J gene lost 4 bases, with 12 bases spanning the gap. CDR3 size: 15 residues. In DNA, the CDR3 is TGTGCCAGCTCACCACCCAACAGGGAGCCCTATGGCTACACCTTC. It codes for CASSPPNREPYGYTF.

The chain combines TRBV6-5 with TRBJ1-2; tentatively, D is TRBD1 (6 bases). Germline V gene data show CDR1 as MNHEY and CDR2 as SVGAGI. The V gene lost 6 bases and the J gene lost 13 bases, with 18 bases spanning the gap. The CDR3 loop spans 12 amino acids. In DNA, the CDR3 is TGTGCCAGCAGCCCGGCGGGGGGGCCAAGCACCTTC. This translates into CASSPAGGPSTF.

The genes are TRBV11-2 and TRBJ2-7, with TRBD1 matching over 8 bases. The CDR3 length is 14 residues. V lost 2 bases, J lost 2 bases, and 2 bases stayed unmatched. Germline loops: CDR1 SGHAT, CDR2 FQNNGV. CDR3: CASSLQGATYEQYF. CDR3 nucleotide sequence: TGTGCCAGCAGCTTACAGGGGGCCACCTACGAGCAGTACTTC.

This chain links TRBV6-5 with TRBJ1-5; unclear D gene. The CDR3 consists of 15 residues. V was shortened by 6 bases and J by 0 bases, with 12 bases between the two germline ends. Germline lookup yields CDR1 MNHEY and CDR2 SVGAGI. The CDR3 region is CASSEGANSNQPQHF. The DNA for the CDR3 is TGTGCCAGCAGCGAGGGTGCCAATAGCAATCAGCCCCAGCATTTT.